These 29 T cell receptor beta chains were all obtained from the same sample, sequenced in a study of OX40 agonist ivuxolimab in advanced cancers. The data were produced by immunoSEQ multiplex PCR, yet TCRdb's version contains in-frame clones alone and is incomplete. In the table there are roughly 93,000 clones, roughly 89% of which are singletons. Sequenced material: CD4+ or CD8+ T cells sorted from blood, taken in a trial of the OX40 agonist ivuxolimab. The receptor source for this set is an adult with an advanced solid tumor such as melanoma, head and neck, liver or kidney cancer.

The gene calls are TRBV7-8 and TRBJ1-2; possibly TRBD1 for D (6 bases). Per the germline V gene, CDR1 is SGHVS and CDR2 is FQNEAQ. The V end lost 1 base, the J end lost 6 bases, and 15 bases lay between the germline ends. This CDR3 has 15 amino acids. The CDR3 region is CASSLDFRGGNGYTF. CDR3 sequence (DNA): TGTGCCAGCAGCTTAGATTTTAGGGGGGGAAATGGCTACACCTTC.

V gene TRBV6-1 combines with J gene TRBJ2-2; D not certain. V shed 3 bases and J shed 5 bases, with 13 bases lying between them. CDR1 and CDR2 from the germline V gene are MNHNS and SASEGT. CDR3 size: 15 residues. The CDR3 is CASSDMVALTGELFF. CDR3 DNA sequence: TGTGCCAGCAGTGATATGGTGGCTTTGACCGGGGAGCTGTTTTTT.

V is TRBV10-3 and J is TRBJ1-2; 7 nucleotides agree with TRBD1. With V trimmed by 6 bases and J by 4 bases, 8 bases remained unmatched. CDR1 and CDR2 (germline): ENHRY, SYGVKD. The CDR3 length is 14 residues. For the CDR3, the DNA is TGTGCCATCAGGACAGGGAGCGGCCCCTATGGCTACACCTTC. Translating it yields CAIRTGSGPYGYTF.

The chain links TRBV2 to TRBJ2-4; TRBD2 matches at 7 bases. Germline V CDR1 and CDR2: SNHLY, FYNNEI. CDR3 length equals 14 residues. The J segment lost 3 bases and the V segment lost 3 bases, leaving 2 bases of the junction unmatched. CDR3: CASSESGGKNIQYF. DNA for the CDR3: TGTGCCAGCAGTGAGTCGGGGGGCAAAAACATTCAGTACTTC.

This chain uses TRBV11-2 with TRBJ1-1; TRBD1 agrees at 10 bases. The length of the CDR3 is 15 residues. Germline values: CDR1 SGHAT, CDR2 FQNNGV. V dropped 8 bases and J dropped 4; count of bases not matched to a gene: 10. The DNA for the CDR3 is TGTGCCAGCTTGCCGGACAGGGGGTATGGCACTGAAGCTTTCTTT. It translates to CASLPDRGYGTEAFF.

V usage is TRBV18 and J usage is TRBJ2-5, with 8 bases that match TRBD1. Trimming removed 1 base from V and 5 bases from J; junction bases left unmatched: 6. Germline V gives CDR1 KGHSH, CDR2 LQKENI. This CDR3 has 15 amino acids. Written as DNA, the CDR3 is TGTGCCAGCTCACCACGGCAGGGGGCGGTGGAGACCCAGTACTTC. Protein: CASSPRQGAVETQYF.

The chain links TRBV5-1 to TRBJ1-4; no clear D. With 5 bases removed from V and 10 bases from J, the gap between germline ends came to 18 bases. This CDR3 is built from 14 residues. CDR1 and CDR2 from the germline V gene are SGHRS and YFSETQ. Here the CDR3 reads CASSNEWGSVKLFF. Written as DNA, the CDR3 is TGCGCCAGCAGTAATGAATGGGGATCAGTAAAACTGTTTTTT.

The gene calls are TRBV7-2 and TRBJ2-7; D is ambiguous. CDR1 SGHTA and CDR2 FQGNSA come from the germline V gene. This CDR3 comprises 14 residues. V lost 0 bases and J 5 bases, leaving 11 bases between the germline ends. CDR3 loop: CASSLAGWGNEQYF. CDR3 in DNA: TGTGCCAGCAGCTTAGCGGGCTGGGGAAACGAGCAGTACTTC.

There are a few counts of this clone. The chain carries TRBV7-2 and TRBJ2-7; weak D call: TRBD2 (5 bases). The CDR3 is 13 amino acids. Per germline, CDR1 SGHTA and CDR2 FQGNSA. Trimming removed 2 bases at V and 0 bases at J, with 5 bases between. CDR3: CASSLTSSYEQYF. The CDR3 DNA reads TGTGCCAGCAGCTTAACTAGCTCCTACGAGCAGTACTTC. The full variable domain, with the rest looked up from reference TRBV7-2 and TRBJ2-7, is GAGVSQSPSNKVTEKGKDVELRCDPISGHTALYWYRQSLGQGLEFLIYFQGNSAPDKSGLPSDRFSAERTGGSVSTLTIQRTQQEDSAVYLCASSLTSSYEQYFGPGTRLTVT.

This sequence joins TRBV5-1 and TRBJ1-6; 7 nucleotides match TRBD1. CDR1 and CDR2 (germline): SGHRS, YFSETQ. The length of the CDR3 is 12 residues. The V gene end was trimmed by 4 bases and the J gene end by 11 bases; junction bases not matched to a gene: 3. This CDR3 is CASSPDRTPLHF. The DNA of the CDR3 is TGCGCCAGCAGCCCGGACAGGACACCCCTCCACTTT.

The table lists this clone with a count of one. This sequence joins TRBV5-1 and TRBJ2-7; D gene ambiguous. In germline, CDR1 is SGHRS, CDR2 YFSETQ. V lost 0 bases and J 0 bases, leaving 7 bases between the germline ends. The CDR3 spans 14 residues. The CDR3 DNA reads as TGCGCCAGCAGCTTGGGCGTTATCTCCTACGAGCAGTACTTC. It is translated as CASSLGVISYEQYF.

The J gene is TRBJ2-2, the V gene TRBV7-9; maybe TRBD2 (6 bases). CDR3 length: 19 amino acids. With 2 bases removed from V and 1 base from J, the gap between germline ends came to 20 bases. Germline V CDR1 and CDR2: SEHNR, FQNEAQ (reference sequence). In DNA, the CDR3 is TGTGCCAGCAGCTTACAAATCACCCCGGCGGGGCAGAACACCGGGGAGCTGTTTTTT. Its translation: CASSLQITPAGQNTGELFF.

This chain links TRBV11-2 with TRBJ1-2; 10 bases map to TRBD1. V shed 6 bases, J shed 7 bases, and the junction held 5 bases outside the gene matches. Germline assignment: CDR1 SGHAT and CDR2 FQNNGV. CDR3 length equals 13 residues. The CDR3 DNA reads as TGTGCCAGCAGTCGACAGGGGGCGGGTGGCTACACCTTC. It yields the protein CASSRQGAGGYTF.

The chain employs TRBV4-1 and TRBJ2-5; 9 nucleotides agree with TRBD2. CDR1 MGHRA and CDR2 YSYEKL come from the germline V gene. This CDR3 is built from 14 residues. The junction had 8 bases not matched to a gene; V was cut back by 3 bases and J by 9 bases. CDR3 amino acids: CASSQPGLASPQYF. In nucleotides, the CDR3 is TGCGCCAGCAGCCAGCCGGGACTAGCCTCGCCCCAGTACTTC.

The chain joins TRBV5-6 to TRBJ1-1; maybe TRBD1 (6 bases). V was cut by 0 bases and J by 11 bases, with 11 bases left in between. In germline, CDR1 is SGHDT, CDR2 YYEEEE. The CDR3 consists of 12 residues. CDR3 bases: TGTGCCAGCAGCTTGGGCAGGGGTTCGGCTTTCTTT. It yields the protein CASSLGRGSAFF.

This clone has a single count. The chain uses TRBV7-8 and TRBJ2-1; TRBD2 agrees at 9 bases. Germline V lookup: CDR1 SGHVS, CDR2 FQNEAQ. This CDR3 is 16 amino acids long. J gave up 2 bases and V 1 base, and 3 bases lay outside the gene matches. The CDR3 bases are TGTGCCAGCAGCTTAGGAGGACTAGCGACCTACAATGAGCAGTTCTTC. Its translation is CASSLGGLATYNEQFF.

The chain uses TRBV15 and TRBJ2-1, with 11 bases aligning to TRBD1. This CDR3 region has 14 residues. Unmatched junction bases numbered 2, after V lost 7 bases and J lost 3 bases. Germline CDR1 and CDR2: LNHNV and YYDKDF (reference sequence). CDR3 coding DNA: TGTGCCACCACCGGGACAGGGGGCTACAATGAGCAGTTCTTC. Amino acid sequence: CATTGTGGYNEQFF.

The chain couples TRBV30 to TRBJ2-1; 12 positions match TRBD2. V was pared by 3 bases and J by 7 bases, with 7 bases of the junction left unmatched. CDR1 and CDR2 from the germline V gene are GTSNPN and SVGIG (reference sequence). This CDR3 is built from 15 residues. The CDR3 sequence: CAWSFGLAGMNEQFF. The CDR3 bases are TGTGCCTGGAGCTTCGGACTAGCGGGAATGAATGAGCAGTTCTTC.

This clone has a single count. Additional DNA sequences in this sample encode the identical CDR3. CDR3: CASSPPGLAYEQYF. The CDR3 bases are TGTGCCAGCTCACCACCGGGACTAGCTTACGAGCAGTACTTC. This chain joins TRBV18 and TRBJ2-7, with 9 bases lining up with TRBD2. The CDR3 loop spans 14 amino acids. V lost 0 bases, J lost 4 bases, and 1 base stayed unmatched. Germline loops: CDR1 KGHSH, CDR2 LQKENI.

The genes are TRBV18 and TRBJ2-7; TRBD1 agrees at 7 bases. CDR1 KGHSH and CDR2 LQKENI come from the germline V gene. V was clipped by 0 bases and J by 3 bases; unmatched bases: 2. CDR3 length: 14 amino acids. The CDR3 bases are TGTGCCAGCTCACCACCGGGGACAGTCTACGAGCAGTACTTC. As protein: CASSPPGTVYEQYF. Full variable domain (outside the CDR3, taken from reference TRBV18 and TRBJ2-7): NAGVMQNPRHLVRRRGQEARLRCSPMKGHSHVYWYRQLPEEGLKFMVYLQKENIIDESGMPKERFSAEFPKEGPSILRIQQVVRGDSAAYFCASSPPGTVYEQYFGPGTRLTVT.

The chain is built from TRBV5-1 and TRBJ1-5; 7 nucleotides match TRBD1. Germline CDR1 is SGHRS and CDR2 is YFSETQ. The CDR3 totals 13 residues. Trimming took 1 base from V and 7 from J; bases not matched to a gene: 2. The CDR3 spells CASSLTGEQPQHF. CDR3 DNA sequence: TGCGCCAGCAGCTTGACAGGGGAACAGCCCCAGCATTTT. The complete variable domain, with remaining parts taken from reference TRBV5-1 and TRBJ1-5, reads KAGVTQTPRYLIKTRGQQVTLSCSPISGHRSVSWYQQTPGQGLQFLFEYFSETQRNKGNFPGRFSGRQFSNSRSEMNVSTLELGDSALYLCASSLTGEQPQHFGDGTRLSIL.

As for this clone: At one of its ends the junction is not consistent with the germline gene, which may arise from a read error. The V gene is TRBV5-1, the J gene TRBJ2-1; no clear D gene. This CDR3 is built from 12 residues. CDR1 is SGHRS and CDR2 is YFSETQ in the germline V gene. The CDR3 nucleotides are TGCGCCAGCAGCTTGGGTAAGGCTCCGCTTGTCTTC. Translating gives CASSLGKAPLVF. Complete variable domain (other parts from reference TRBV5-1 and TRBJ2-1): KAGVTQTPRYLIKTRGQQVTLSCSPISGHRSVSWYQQTPGQGLQFLFEYFSETQRNKGNFPGRFSGRQFSNSRSEMNVSTLELGDSALYLCASSLGKAPLVFGPGTRLTVL.

V gene TRBV30 combines with J gene TRBJ1-5, with TRBD1 identical over 9 bases. This CDR3 has 15 amino acids. In germline, CDR1 is GTSNPN, CDR2 SVGIG (reference sequence). The V segment lost 3 bases and the J segment 3 bases; nucleotides outside the gene matches: 6. CDR3 sequence reads: CAWSPGQGYNQPQHF. In nucleotides, the CDR3 is TGTGCCTGGAGCCCGGGACAGGGATACAATCAGCCCCAGCATTTT.

This clone occurred once. The chain combines TRBV7-9 with TRBJ2-7; D gene ambiguous. The germline V gene has CDR1 SEHNR and CDR2 FQNEAQ (reference sequence). The CDR3 runs 15 residues. V lost 1 base to trimming and J lost 5 bases, with 15 bases between them. The CDR3 nucleotides read TGTGCCAGCAGCTTAGAATGGGGTTTAAGCCACGAGCAGTACTTC. The encoded protein is CASSLEWGLSHEQYF.

This chain uses TRBV5-1 with TRBJ2-7; D possibly corresponds to TRBD1 (6 bases). The CDR3 totals 13 residues. Germline-derived CDR1 and CDR2 are SGHRS and YFSETQ. The V gene lost 6 bases and the J gene lost 0 bases, with 10 bases spanning the gap. This CDR3 is CASTGDNSYEQYF. CDR3 DNA sequence: TGCGCCAGCACCGGGGACAACTCCTACGAGCAGTACTTC.

The CDR3 region has the DNA TGTGCCAGCAGGGGACAGGGGAATTCACCCCTCCACTTT. This codes for CASRGQGNSPLHF. The chain combines TRBV11-3 with TRBJ1-6, with 10 bases matching TRBD1. With V trimmed by 6 bases and J by 7 bases, 0 bases remained unmatched. The CDR3 runs to 13 residues. Germline V gene sequence: CDR1 SGHNT, CDR2 YENEEA. The full variable domain, completed using reference TRBV11-3 and TRBJ1-6, is EAGVVQSPRYKIIEKKQPVAFWCNPISGHNTLYWYLQNLGQGPELLIRYENEEAVDDSQLPKDRFSAERLKGVDSTLKIQPAELGDSAVYLCASRGQGNSPLHFGNGTRLTVT.

The chain has TRBV11-3 and TRBJ2-1, with 8 bases identical to TRBD1. This CDR3 comprises 16 residues. With 5 bases clipped from V and 7 bases from J, the junction kept 13 bases outside the gene matches. Germline assignment: CDR1 SGHNT and CDR2 YENEEA. The CDR3 reads CASSPNPRGRGNEQFF. In DNA, the CDR3 is TGTGCCAGCAGCCCGAACCCCAGGGGGCGCGGGAATGAGCAGTTCTTC.

The chain joins TRBV28 to TRBJ1-1; TRBD1 might be the D (5 bases). The CDR3 is 18 amino acids. The germline V gene has CDR1 MDHEN and CDR2 SYDVKM. Trimming pared 8 bases from V and 4 bases from J, leaving 29 bases between. The CDR3 DNA sequence: TGTGCCAGCCCTCCCCCTCGCCCGGGACGAATAAGGGGCACTGAAGCTTTCTTT. Residues: CASPPPRPGRIRGTEAFF.

Details on this clone: Other nucleotide sequences in the sample specify the same CDR3. The chain carries TRBV7-9 and TRBJ2-5; the D is unclear. CDR1 and CDR2 from the germline V gene are SEHNR and FQNEAQ (reference sequence). The V end lost 0 bases, the J end lost 5 bases, and 4 bases lay between the germline ends. There are 12 residues in the CDR3. The CDR3 is CASSLAGETQYF. The CDR3 region has the DNA TGTGCCAGCAGCTTAGCTGGCGAGACCCAGTACTTC.